One and the same sample provided the 11 T cell receptor beta chains below, sequenced in a study of cytomegalovirus exposure and HLA in healthy donors. The PCR ran on 60 Vbeta and 13 Jbeta primers. Assay used: immunoSEQ multiplex PCR; TCRdb lists only in-frame clones, some missing. This table holds roughly 130,000 clones, 82% found once. The sequenced material came from PBMCs. These receptors all stem from a male donor in good health and CMV-seropositive.

This clone appeared a single time. The rearrangement links TRBV7-2 to TRBJ2-3, with D perhaps TRBD2 (5 bases). Per the germline V gene, CDR1 is SGHTA and CDR2 is FQGNSA. Trimming shortened V by 6 bases and J by 0 bases, and 16 bases separated the two germline ends. The CDR3 is 16 amino acids. CDR3 sequence: CASSSPRGSSTDTQYF. In nucleotides, the CDR3 is TGTGCCAGCAGTTCCCCCCGAGGGTCTAGCACAGATACGCAGTATTTT.

The chain carries TRBV11-2 and TRBJ2-7, with D unclear. The V and J ends lost 0 bases and 3 bases respectively, with 12 bases between them. The CDR3 covers 15 residues. The germline V gene has CDR1 SGHAT and CDR2 FQNNGV. The CDR3 nucleotides are TGTGCCAGCAGCTTAGAGTTGGGCAAATTCTACGAGCAGTACTTC. Translating it yields CASSLELGKFYEQYF.

The chain combines TRBV5-6 with TRBJ2-3; 7 positions match TRBD1. Trimming cost V 4 bases and J 3 bases; bases outside gene matches: 11. CDR1 is SGHDT, CDR2 YYEEEE, per germline. The CDR3 consists of 16 residues. The CDR3 coding sequence is TGTGCCAGCAGCCGTCCTACAGGGGAAACTACAGATACGCAGTATTTT. This translates into CASSRPTGETTDTQYF.

A single count supports this clone. The CDR3 sequence is CASSLGGGWETQYF. DNA of the CDR3: TGTGCCAGCAGCTTGGGCGGGGGTTGGGAGACCCAGTACTTC. This chain joins TRBV5-6 and TRBJ2-5, with 7 bases identical to TRBD2. CDR3 length: 14 amino acids. Unmatched junction bases numbered 4, after V lost 0 bases and J lost 5 bases. From germline, CDR1 is SGHDT and CDR2 YYEEEE.

V is TRBV4-3 and J is TRBJ2-1; TRBD2 matches 12 bases. The germline V gene has CDR1 LGHNA and CDR2 YSLEER. The CDR3 length is 17 residues. V was clipped by 4 bases and J by 5 bases; unmatched bases: 9. Here the CDR3 reads CASSPRLAGVVDNEQFF. DNA of the CDR3: TGCGCCAGCAGCCCCAGACTAGCGGGAGTGGTTGACAATGAGCAGTTCTTC.

On this clone: Germline is not matched at one junction end, which may reflect a read error. V and J are TRBV7-9 and TRBJ2-7; D possibly corresponds to TRBD1 (5 bases). CDR1 and CDR2 from the germline V gene are SEHNR and FQNEAQ (reference sequence). The CDR3 has 16 residues. The CDR3 spells CSSSLGASRWTSLQYF. Here the CDR3 DNA reads TGTTCCAGCAGCTTAGGGGCCTCGAGGTGGACATCGCTTCAGTACTTC.

This clone showed up just once. This chain links TRBV19 with TRBJ1-5; a possible D gene is TRBD1 (5 bases). V was clipped by 7 bases and J by 1 base, with 14 bases between them. Germline-derived CDR1 and CDR2 are LNHDA and SQIVND (reference sequence). CDR3 length equals 15 residues. The CDR3 loop is CASNKLAGSNQPQHF. DNA of the CDR3: TGTGCCAGTAACAAACTCGCAGGGAGCAATCAGCCCCAGCATTTT. Full variable domain (rest looked up from reference TRBV19 and TRBJ1-5): DGGITQSPKYLFRKEGQNVTLSCEQNLNHDAMYWYRQDPGQGLRLIYYSQIVNDFQKGDIAEGYSVSREKKESFPLTVTSAQKNPTAFYLCASNKLAGSNQPQHFGDGTRLSIL.

This clone occurred once. V and J are TRBV27 and TRBJ1-5, with 7 bases matching TRBD1. J lost 2 bases, V lost 4 bases, and 8 bases had no gene match. CDR1 MNHEY and CDR2 SMNVEV come from the germline V gene (reference sequence). The length of the CDR3 is 16 residues. The CDR3 loop reads CASSYSGGAGNQPQHF. CDR3 nucleotide sequence: TGTGCCAGCAGTTATTCAGGGGGAGCGGGCAATCAGCCCCAGCATTTT.

The chain recombines TRBV5-1 with TRBJ1-2; maybe TRBD1 (5 bases). Germline V lookup: CDR1 SGHRS, CDR2 YFSETQ. The V gene lost 5 bases and the J gene lost 6 bases, with 14 bases spanning the gap. This CDR3 is built from 13 residues. The CDR3: CASRPSQGDGYTF. The CDR3 DNA follows: TGCGCCAGCAGACCCTCGCAGGGCGATGGCTACACCTTC.

V gene TRBV7-9 combines with J gene TRBJ2-5, with 9 bases aligning to TRBD1. The V gene end was trimmed by 6 bases and the J gene end by 4 bases; junction bases not matched to a gene: 6. Germline loops: CDR1 SEHNR, CDR2 FQNEAQ (reference sequence). The CDR3 length is 14 residues. The chain's CDR3 is CASRPTTGGETQYF. In DNA, the CDR3 is TGTGCCAGCAGACCAACGACAGGGGGAGAGACCCAGTACTTC.

The chain couples TRBV4-3 to TRBJ2-5, with a tentative D call TRBD1 (6 bases). Germline loops: CDR1 LGHNA, CDR2 YSLEER. The CDR3 has 15 residues. Trimming pared 3 bases from V and 3 bases from J, leaving 14 bases between. The DNA for the CDR3 is TGCGCCAGCAGCCATCAAAGGGGGATAAAAGAGACCCAGTACTTC. Its protein product is CASSHQRGIKETQYF.